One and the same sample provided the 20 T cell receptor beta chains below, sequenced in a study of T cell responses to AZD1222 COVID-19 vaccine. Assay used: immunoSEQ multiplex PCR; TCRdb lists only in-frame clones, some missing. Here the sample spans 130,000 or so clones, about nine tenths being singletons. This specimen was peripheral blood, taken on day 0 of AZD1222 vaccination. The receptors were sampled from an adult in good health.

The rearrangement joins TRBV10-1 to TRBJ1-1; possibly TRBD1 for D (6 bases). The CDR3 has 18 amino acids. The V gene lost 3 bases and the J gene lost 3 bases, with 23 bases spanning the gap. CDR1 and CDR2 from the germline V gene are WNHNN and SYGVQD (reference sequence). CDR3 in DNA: TGCGCCAGCAGTGAAAGGAACAGGGCCGTTTTAGAGGACACTGAAGCTTTCTTT. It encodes CASSERNRAVLEDTEAFF.

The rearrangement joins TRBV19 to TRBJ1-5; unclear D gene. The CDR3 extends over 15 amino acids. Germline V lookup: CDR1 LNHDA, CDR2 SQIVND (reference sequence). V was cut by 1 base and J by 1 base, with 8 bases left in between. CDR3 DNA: TGTGCCAGTAGTATAGGTTTAGGGAGCAATCAGCCCCAGCATTTT. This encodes CASSIGLGSNQPQHF.

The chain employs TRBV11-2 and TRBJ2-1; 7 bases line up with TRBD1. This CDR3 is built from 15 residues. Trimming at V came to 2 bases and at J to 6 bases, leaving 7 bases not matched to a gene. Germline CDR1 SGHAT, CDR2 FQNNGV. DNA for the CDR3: TGTGCCAGCAGCTTACAAGGGGGCAAGGGCAATGAGCAGTTCTTC. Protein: CASSLQGGKGNEQFF.

The CDR3 here is CASSNRDGGRAFF. The CDR3 DNA is TGTGCCAGCAGTAACCGGGATGGGGGGCGGGCTTTCTTT. This chain connects TRBV27 to TRBJ1-1; tentative D call: TRBD1 (6 bases). Trimming pared 5 bases from V and 11 bases from J, leaving 18 bases between. CDR1 MNHEY and CDR2 SMNVEV come from the germline V gene (reference sequence). The CDR3 extends over 13 amino acids.

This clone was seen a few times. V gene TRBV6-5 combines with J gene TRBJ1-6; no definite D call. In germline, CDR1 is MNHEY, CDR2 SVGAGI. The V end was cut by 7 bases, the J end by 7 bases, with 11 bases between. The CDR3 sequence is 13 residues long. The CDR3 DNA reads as TGTGCCAGCATCCCCCTGGCGAATTCACCCCTCCACTTT. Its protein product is CASIPLANSPLHF.

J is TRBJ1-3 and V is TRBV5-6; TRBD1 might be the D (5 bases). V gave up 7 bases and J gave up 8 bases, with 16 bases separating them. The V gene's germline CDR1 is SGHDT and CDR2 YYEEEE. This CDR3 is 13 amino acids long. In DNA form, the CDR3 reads TGTGCCAGCCTTTACCTCGGAGGGGACACCATATATTTT. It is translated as CASLYLGGDTIYF. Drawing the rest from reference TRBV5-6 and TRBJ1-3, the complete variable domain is DAGVTQSPTHLIKTRGQQVTLRCSPKSGHDTVSWYQQALGQGPQFIFQYYEEEERQRGNFPDRFSGHQFPNYSSELNVNALLLGDSALYLCASLYLGGDTIYFGEGSWLTVV.

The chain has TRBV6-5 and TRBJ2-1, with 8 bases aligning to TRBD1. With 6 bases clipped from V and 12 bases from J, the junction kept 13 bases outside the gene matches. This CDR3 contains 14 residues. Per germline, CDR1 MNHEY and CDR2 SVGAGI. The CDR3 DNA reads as TGTGCCAGCAGCTCAGGGGGCGCGTCTGATTGGCAGTTCTTC. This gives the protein CASSSGGASDWQFF.

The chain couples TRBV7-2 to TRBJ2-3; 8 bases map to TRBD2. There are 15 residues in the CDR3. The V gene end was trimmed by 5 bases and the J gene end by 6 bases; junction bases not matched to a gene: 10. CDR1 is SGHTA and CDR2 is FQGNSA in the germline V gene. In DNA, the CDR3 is TGTGCCAGCAGCCCCGGGGGGGGGCGTTCTGATACGCAGTATTTT. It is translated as CASSPGGGRSDTQYF.

In DNA form, the CDR3 reads TGCAGCGCCCAAACTGTATCGAGGAACACTGAAGCTTTCTTT. Translation: CSAQTVSRNTEAFF. V and J are TRBV29-1 and TRBJ1-1; D is unclear. This CDR3 spans 14 amino acids. Germline lookup yields CDR1 SQVTM and CDR2 ANQGSEA. Trimming left V 7 bases short and J 1 base short, with 16 bases between.

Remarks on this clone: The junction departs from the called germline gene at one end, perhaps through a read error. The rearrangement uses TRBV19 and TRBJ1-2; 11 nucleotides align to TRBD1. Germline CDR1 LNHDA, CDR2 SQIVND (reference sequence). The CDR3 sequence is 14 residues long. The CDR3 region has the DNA TGTGCCAGTAGTCATCCCGGGACAGGGGGAGCCCGAATCTTC. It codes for CASSHPGTGGARIF.

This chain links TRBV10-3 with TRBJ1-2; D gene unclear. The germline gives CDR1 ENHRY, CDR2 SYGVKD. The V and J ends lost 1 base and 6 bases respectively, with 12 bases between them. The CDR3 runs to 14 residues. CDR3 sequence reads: CAISELRITDGYTF. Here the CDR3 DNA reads TGTGCCATCAGTGAGTTAAGGATCACGGATGGCTACACCTTC.

The CDR3 nucleotides are TGTGCCTGGAGTGTAGGGACGTGGAGCGACGAGCAGTACTTC. Its translation is CAWSVGTWSDEQYF. J is TRBJ2-7 and V is TRBV30; D may match TRBD1 or TRBD2 (5 bases each). The CDR3 loop spans 14 amino acids. The germline CDR1 and CDR2 sequences are GTSNPN and SVGIG (reference sequence). Trimming removed 0 bases at V and 5 bases at J, with 14 bases between.

CDR3 nucleotides: TGTGCCAGCAGCTCGATAAACTCAGTTAACTATGGCTACACCTTC. Its protein product is CASSSINSVNYGYTF. The chain employs TRBV7-9 and TRBJ1-2; D is undetermined. Germline-derived CDR1 and CDR2 are SEHNR and FQNEAQ (reference sequence). Trimming cost V 4 bases and J 1 base, with 13 bases left between them. This CDR3 has 15 residues. Full variable domain (rest looked up from reference TRBV7-9 and TRBJ1-2): DTGVSQNPRHKITKRGQNVTFRCDPISEHNRLYWYRQTLGQGPEFLTYFQNEAQLEKSRLLSDRFSAERPKGSFSTLEIQRTEQGDSAMYLCASSSINSVNYGYTFGSGTRLTVV.

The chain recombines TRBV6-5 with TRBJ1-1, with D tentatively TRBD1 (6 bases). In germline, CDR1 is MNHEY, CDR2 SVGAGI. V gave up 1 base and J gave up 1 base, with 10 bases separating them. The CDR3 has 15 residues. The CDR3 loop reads CASSYYARGNTEAFF. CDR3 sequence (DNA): TGTGCCAGCAGTTACTACGCCAGGGGGAACACTGAAGCTTTCTTT.

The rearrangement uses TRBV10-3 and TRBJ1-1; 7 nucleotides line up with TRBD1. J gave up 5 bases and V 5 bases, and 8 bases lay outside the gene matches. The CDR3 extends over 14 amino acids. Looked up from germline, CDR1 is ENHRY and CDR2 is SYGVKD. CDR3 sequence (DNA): TGTGCCATCAGTCCAACAGGGGCCTGGACTGAAGCTTTCTTT. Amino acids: CAISPTGAWTEAFF.

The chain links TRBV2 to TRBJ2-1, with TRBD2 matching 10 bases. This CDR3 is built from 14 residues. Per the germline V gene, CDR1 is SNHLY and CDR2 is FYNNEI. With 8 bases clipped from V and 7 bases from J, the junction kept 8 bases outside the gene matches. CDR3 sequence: CASLELAGSNEQFF. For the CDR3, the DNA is TGTGCCAGCTTGGAACTAGCGGGGTCTAATGAGCAGTTCTTC.

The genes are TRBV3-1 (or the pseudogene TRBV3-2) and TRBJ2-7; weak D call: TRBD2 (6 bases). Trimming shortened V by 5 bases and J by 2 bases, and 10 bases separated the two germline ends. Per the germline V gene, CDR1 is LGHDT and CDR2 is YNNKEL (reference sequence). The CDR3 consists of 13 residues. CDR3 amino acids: CASSAGLAYEQYF. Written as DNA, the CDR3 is TGTGCCAGCAGCGCGGGACTTGCCTACGAGCAGTACTTC.

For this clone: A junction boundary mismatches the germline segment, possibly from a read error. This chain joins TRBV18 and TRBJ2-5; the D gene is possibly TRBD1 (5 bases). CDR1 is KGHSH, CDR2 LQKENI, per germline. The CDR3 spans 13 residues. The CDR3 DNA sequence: TGTGCCAGCTTAACCACAGGCCAAAAGACCCAGTACTTC. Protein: CASLTTGQKTQYF. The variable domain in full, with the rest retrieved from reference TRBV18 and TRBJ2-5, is NAGVMQNPRHLVRRRGQEARLRCSPMKGHSHVYWYRQLPEEGLKFMVYLQKENIIDESGMPKERFSAEFPKEGPSILRIQQVVRGDSAAYFCASLTTGQKTQYFGPGTRLLVL.

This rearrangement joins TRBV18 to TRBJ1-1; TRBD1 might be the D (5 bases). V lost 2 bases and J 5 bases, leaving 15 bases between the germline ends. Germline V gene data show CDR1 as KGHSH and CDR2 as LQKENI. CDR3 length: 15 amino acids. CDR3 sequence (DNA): TGTGCCAGCTCACCAAATTTTCAGGGAAGGACTGAAGCTTTCTTT. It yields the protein CASSPNFQGRTEAFF.

The CDR3 here is CASSIETGRAGELFF. DNA of the CDR3: TGTGCCAGTAGTATAGAGACAGGGCGGGCCGGGGAGCTGTTTTTT. The genes are TRBV19 and TRBJ2-2; 7 bases line up with TRBD1. Per the germline V gene, CDR1 is LNHDA and CDR2 is SQIVND (reference sequence). V trimming: 0 bases; J trimming: 6 bases; junction bases outside the gene matches: 4. This CDR3 has 15 amino acids.